The 5 T cell receptor beta chains listed next were all sequenced from one sample in a study of identical twins. TCRdb reprocessed the 5' RACE reads via MiXCR and lists one record per CDR3 protein. The sample has some 710,000 distinct CDR3 sequences; approximately 6.1% are singletons. The sequenced sample was naive T cells sorted from blood. All receptors come from a man younger than 35 in good health.

This chain joins TRBV15 and TRBJ2-5; the D call may be TRBD1 or TRBD2 (5 bases each). Trimming stripped 8 bases from V and 0 bases from J, with 10 bases between. This CDR3 has 13 amino acids. Germline CDR1 LNHNV, CDR2 YYDKDF (reference sequence). The CDR3 sequence is CATGTANQETQYF. CDR3 coding DNA: TGTGCCACCGGGACGGCTAACCAAGAGACCCAGTACTTC.

This clonotype was detected a few times. The J gene is TRBJ1-5, the V gene TRBV6-5; no firm D call. This CDR3 contains 12 residues. Trimming left V 7 bases short and J 7 bases short, with 11 bases between. Germline CDR1 is MNHEY and CDR2 is SVGAGI. The CDR3 loop is CASTTKGQPQHF. The DNA of the CDR3 is TGTGCCAGCACAACAAAGGGCCAGCCCCAGCATTTT.

The chain combines TRBV7-9 with TRBJ2-7; D tentatively reads TRBD1 or TRBD2 (5 bases each). The V end lost 5 bases, the J end lost 2 bases, and 10 bases lay between the germline ends. The CDR3 runs to 13 residues. CDR1 and CDR2 from the germline V gene are SEHNR and FQNEAQ (reference sequence). The CDR3 sequence is CASSDQGPYEQYV. In nucleotides, the CDR3 is TGTGCCAGCAGCGACCAGGGACCCTACGAGCAGTACGTC.

This clonotype was seen many times. The V and J genes are TRBV29-1 and TRBJ2-1; tentatively, D is TRBD1 (5 bases). From germline, CDR1 is SQVTM and CDR2 ANQGSEA. The CDR3 consists of 15 residues. The CDR3 DNA reads as TGCATCCCCGGCCCGTTGGTTGGGGCAAACAATGAGCAGTTCTTC. Translation gives CIPGPLVGANNEQFF.

This clonotype has a count of ten or more. The J gene is TRBJ2-3, the V gene TRBV20-1, with 12 bases lining up with TRBD2. V shed 5 bases and J 1 base; nucleotides not matched to a gene: 22. Germline loops: CDR1 DFQATT, CDR2 SNEGSKA (reference sequence). The CDR3 extends over 21 amino acids. The CDR3 here is CSAWKTSGRGPRRRGTDTQYF. In nucleotides, the CDR3 is TGCAGTGCTTGGAAGACTAGCGGGAGAGGTCCCCGTCGTAGGGGCACAGATACGCAGTATTTT.